This T cell receptor (beta chain) was obtained from a study of blood T cell repertoires in COVID-19. Across the study: Sources were T cells, B-cell-depleted T cells, or PBMCs; the material itself was cDNA or gDNA.

Germline CDR1 reads SGHRS; CDR2 reads YFSETQ. The CDR3 has 14 residues. The ends were cut back, 6 bases at V and 2 bases at J, with 13 bases in the middle. Only in-frame clones appear in the TCRdb table, and some are missing; sequencing was by immunoSEQ multiplex PCR. The table records around 100,000 clones, approximately 92% of them present only once. The clonotype originates from a woman in her fifties or sixties with COVID-19, enrolled during active disease. The material sequenced was peripheral blood. This sequence joins TRBV5-1 and TRBJ2-3, with D possibly TRBD2 on 6 matching bases. CDR3 DNA: TGCGCCAGCACCGGGGGAGGTCCCACAGATACGCAGTATTTT. Amino acids: CASTGGGPTDTQYF.